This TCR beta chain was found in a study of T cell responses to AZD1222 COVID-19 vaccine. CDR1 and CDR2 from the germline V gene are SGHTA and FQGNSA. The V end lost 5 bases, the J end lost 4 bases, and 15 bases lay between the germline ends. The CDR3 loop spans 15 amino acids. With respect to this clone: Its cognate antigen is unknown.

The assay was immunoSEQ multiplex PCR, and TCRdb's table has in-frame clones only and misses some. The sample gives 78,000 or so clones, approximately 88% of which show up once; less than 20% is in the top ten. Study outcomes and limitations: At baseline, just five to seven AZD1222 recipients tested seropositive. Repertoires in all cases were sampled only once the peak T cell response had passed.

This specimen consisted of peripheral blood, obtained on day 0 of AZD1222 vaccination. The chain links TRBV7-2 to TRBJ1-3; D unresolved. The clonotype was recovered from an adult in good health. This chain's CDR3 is CASSTSLGSGNTIYF. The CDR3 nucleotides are TGTGCCAGCAGCACCTCCTTAGGGTCGGGAAACACCATATATTTT.